A single sample is the source of the 12 T cell receptor beta chains below, sequenced in a study of T cells in Graves' hyperthyroidism and ophthalmopathy. Amplification yielded TCR beta CDR3 regions, with RNA transcripts as the source. Primed by the HTBI set, a first-round RT-PCR was run on the TCR CDR3. TCRdb itself ran the multiplex PCR reads through MiXCR, one entry per CDR3 protein. The top ten clones hold 8.2% of a sample with a few hundred thousand distinct CDR3 sequences, about 45% of them seen once. Sequences were obtained from peripheral blood or thyroid tissue (not recorded which). Every receptor here comes from a woman aged 18-29 years with Graves' hyperthyroidism.

Worth noting for this clonotype: A read error may explain this, as a much larger clone is one base away. The CDR3 end shows no conserved phenylalanine or tryptophan, and so a read error is likely. The V gene is TRBV24-1, the J gene TRBJ1-1; no clear D gene. The V end was cut by 2 bases, the J end by 0 bases, with 6 bases between. The CDR3 is 14 residues long. Germline lookup yields CDR1 KGHDR and CDR2 SFDVKD. CDR3: CATSDSTLNTEAFL. The CDR3 coding sequence is TGTGCCACCAGTGATTCAACTTTGAACACTGAAGCTTTCCTT.

Ten or more counts support this clonotype. V is TRBV25-1 and J is TRBJ1-4, with TRBD1 as a possible D gene (5 bases). V was shortened by 6 bases and J by 10 bases, with 15 bases between the two germline ends. In germline, CDR1 is MGHDK, CDR2 SYGVNS. This CDR3 region has 13 residues. For the CDR3, the DNA is TGTGCCAGCAGAGTCTGGGGACTAGGAAAACTGTTTTTT. Encoded protein: CASRVWGLGKLFF.

This clonotype showed up just a few times. The gene calls are TRBV20-1 and TRBJ2-7; TRBD1 matches at 9 bases. The V segment lost 0 bases and the J segment 3 bases; nucleotides outside the gene matches: 6. The germline V gene encodes CDR1 DFQATT and CDR2 SNEGSKA (reference sequence). The CDR3 covers 15 residues. The DNA of the CDR3 is TGCAGTGCTAGAGATTACAGGGGGCATGACTACGAGCAGTACTTC. This codes for CSARDYRGHDYEQYF.

This clonotype was seen more than once but under ten times. The junction departs from the called germline gene at one end, perhaps through a read error. This chain connects TRBV5-1 to TRBJ1-5; no reliable D call. This CDR3 has 14 amino acids. Germline V lookup: CDR1 SGHRS, CDR2 YFSETQ. Here the CDR3 reads CASSPSWEGQPQHF. CDR3 coding DNA: TGTGCCAGCAGCCCTAGTTGGGAAGGGCAGCCCCAGCATTTT.

V usage is TRBV19 and J usage is TRBJ1-5, with TRBD1 matching over 7 bases. V shed 6 bases and J 7 bases; nucleotides not matched to a gene: 9. The CDR3 sequence is 14 residues long. The V gene's germline CDR1 is LNHDA and CDR2 SQIVND (reference sequence). CDR3 protein: CASRGTVIIQPQHF. The DNA of the CDR3 is TGTGCCAGTAGGGGGACAGTGATCATCCAGCCCCAGCATTTT. Drawing the rest from reference TRBV19 and TRBJ1-5, the complete variable domain is DGGITQSPKYLFRKEGQNVTLSCEQNLNHDAMYWYRQDPGQGLRLIYYSQIVNDFQKGDIAEGYSVSREKKESFPLTVTSAQKNPTAFYLCASRGTVIIQPQHFGDGTRLSIL.

The chain uses TRBV15 and TRBJ1-2; D not resolved. V was trimmed by 4 bases and J by 4 bases, leaving 13 bases between them. This CDR3 comprises 14 residues. The germline CDR1 and CDR2 sequences are LNHNV and YYDKDF (reference sequence). The CDR3 protein is CATSTNGLTYGYTF. CDR3 coding DNA: TGTGCCACCAGCACGAACGGACTGACCTATGGCTACACCTTC.

V and J are TRBV19 and TRBJ2-7; 8 bases map to TRBD1. The germline V gene encodes CDR1 LNHDA and CDR2 SQIVND (reference sequence). The CDR3 has 14 residues. With V trimmed by 5 bases and J by 3 bases, 6 bases remained unmatched. CDR3 protein: CASSLGQGLYEQYF. CDR3 DNA sequence: TGTGCCAGTAGTCTTGGACAGGGCCTCTACGAGCAGTACTTC.

Worth noting for this clonotype: At one of its ends the junction is not consistent with the germline gene, which may arise from a read error. The rearrangement uses TRBV25-1 and TRBJ1-5; TRBD1 is a possible D gene (5 bases). Per germline, CDR1 MGHDK and CDR2 SYGVNS. The CDR3 sequence is 16 residues long. The CDR3 DNA sequence: TGCGCCAGCAGCCAAGATGGGGCAGGGTTGGCTCAGCCCCAGCATTTT. Protein sequence: CASSQDGAGLAQPQHF.

In this sample, this clonotype turned up once. This chain joins TRBV10-3 and TRBJ2-7; D remains ambiguous. Trimming left V 0 bases short and J 3 bases short, with 15 bases between. Per germline, CDR1 ENHRY and CDR2 SYGVKD. The CDR3 is 16 residues long. For the CDR3, the DNA is TGTGCCATCAGTGAGTCGCCCAATACCGGAGTCTACGAGCAGTACTTC. Its translation is CAISESPNTGVYEQYF.

In this sample, this clonotype turned up a few times. The chain is built from TRBV10-3 and TRBJ1-4; 7 positions match TRBD1. The CDR3 sequence is 13 residues long. Losses at the gene ends were 8 bases for V and 5 bases for J; bases not matched to a gene: 5. Germline lookup yields CDR1 ENHRY and CDR2 SYGVKD. The CDR3 DNA follows: TGTGCCATCGGGGACAGAGACAATGAAAAACTGTTTTTT. Translation: CAIGDRDNEKLFF.

Regarding this clonotype: One base away lies a much larger clone, so this may be a sequencing read error. The genes are TRBV2 and TRBJ2-2; D gene unclear. The germline V gene encodes CDR1 SNHLY and CDR2 FYNNEI. This CDR3 has 11 residues. V was shortened by 8 bases and J by 6 bases, with 7 bases between the two germline ends. For the CDR3, the DNA is TGTGCCAGCGGTGGCTCCGGGGAGCTGTTTTTT. It is translated as CASGGSGELFF.

The rearrangement uses TRBV5-1 and TRBJ1-1; D not certain. Germline V gene data show CDR1 as SGHRS and CDR2 as YFSETQ. CDR3 length equals 13 residues. With 1 base removed from V and 5 bases from J, the gap between germline ends came to 9 bases. CDR3 nucleotide sequence: TGCGCCAGCAGCTTGACTAGGGAGACTGAAGCTTTCTTT. As protein: CASSLTRETEAFF.